This TCR beta chain was sequenced in a study of preoperative IRX-2 immunotherapy in early breast cancer. The protocol was immunoSEQ multiplex PCR, while the TCRdb copy is restricted to in-frame clones and leaves out a portion. The sample contains about 7,700 clones, approximately 80% of which appear only once. Treatment given: preoperative locoregional IRX-2 cytokine immunotherapy. Patients received preoperative, locoregional IRX-2 cytokine immunotherapy in a phase Ib study. V lost 9 bases to trimming and J lost 4 bases; unmatched junction nucleotides: 18. There are 18 residues in the CDR3. Germline assignment: CDR1 LNHDA and CDR2 SQIVND (reference sequence).

The specimen was tumor tissue, collected after IRX-2 immunotherapy. The TCR comes from a human donor with breast cancer. The V and J genes are TRBV19 and TRBJ2-2; TRBD2 aligns across 9 bases. CDR3 in DNA: TGTGCCAGCCGCCCCGCGGGGGGGACCATGGCGGGCACCGGGGAGCTGTTTTTT. Translation gives CASRPAGGTMAGTGELFF.